This T cell receptor beta chain was recorded in a study of shared clonotypes between healthy human individuals. As defined, naive CD8 cells were CD45RO-negative and positively selected for CCR7, with terminally differentiated effector memory CD45RA+ cells excluded. With respect to this clone: Its antigen is as yet unknown.

The data were produced by immunoSEQ multiplex PCR, yet TCRdb's version contains in-frame clones alone and is incomplete. The data show about 590,000 clones, roughly 95% seen once. The germline V and J ends were trimmed by 4 bases and 5 bases, with 19 bases remaining between them. The CDR3 has 16 residues. In germline, CDR1 is SGHAT, CDR2 FQNNGV. Study results and limitations: Sequencing of the sorted subsets was shown by rarefaction to be incomplete despite large depth. Relative to clonotypes present in all four donors, those not shared had lower generation probabilities.

The chain couples TRBV11-2 to TRBJ2-3; D is tentatively TRBD1 or TRBD2 (5 bases each). The receptor's source is a woman aged 25-40 years in good health. Sequenced material: naive CD8+ T cells sorted from blood. The CDR3 coding sequence is TGTGCCAGCAGCTCGCTAACTGGGGGTGGGGGAGATACGCAGTATTTT. It translates to CASSSLTGGGGDTQYF.